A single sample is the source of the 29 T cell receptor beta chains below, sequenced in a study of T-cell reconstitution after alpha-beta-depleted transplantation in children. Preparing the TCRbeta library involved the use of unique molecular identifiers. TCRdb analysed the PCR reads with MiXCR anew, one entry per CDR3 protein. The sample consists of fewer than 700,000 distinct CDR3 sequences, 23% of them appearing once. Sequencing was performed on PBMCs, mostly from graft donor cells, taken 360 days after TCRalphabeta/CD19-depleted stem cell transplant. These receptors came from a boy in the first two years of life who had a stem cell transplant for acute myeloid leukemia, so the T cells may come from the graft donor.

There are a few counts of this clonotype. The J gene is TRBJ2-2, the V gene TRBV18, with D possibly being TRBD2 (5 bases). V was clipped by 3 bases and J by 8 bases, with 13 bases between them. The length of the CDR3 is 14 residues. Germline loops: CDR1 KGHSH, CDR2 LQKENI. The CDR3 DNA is TGTGCCAGCTCACCCTTGGAGGCGGCGGGGGAGCTGTTTTTT. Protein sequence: CASSPLEAAGELFF. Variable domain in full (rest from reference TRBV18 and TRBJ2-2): NAGVMQNPRHLVRRRGQEARLRCSPMKGHSHVYWYRQLPEEGLKFMVYLQKENIIDESGMPKERFSAEFPKEGPSILRIQQVVRGDSAAYFCASSPLEAAGELFFGEGSRLTVL.

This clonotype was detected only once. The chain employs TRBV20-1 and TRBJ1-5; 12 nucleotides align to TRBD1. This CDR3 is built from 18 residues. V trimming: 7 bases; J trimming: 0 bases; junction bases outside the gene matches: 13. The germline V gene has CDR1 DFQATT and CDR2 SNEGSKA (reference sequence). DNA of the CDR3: TGCAGTGTGGTCCCGGGGACAGGGGGCGATCTTAGCAATCAGCCCCAGCATTTT. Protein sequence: CSVVPGTGGDLSNQPQHF.

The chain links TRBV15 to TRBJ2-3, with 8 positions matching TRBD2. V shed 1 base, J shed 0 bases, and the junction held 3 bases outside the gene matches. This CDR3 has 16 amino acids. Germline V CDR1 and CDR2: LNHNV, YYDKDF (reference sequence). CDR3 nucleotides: TGTGCCACCAGCAGAGGTCGGGGGGGGAGCACAGATACGCAGTATTTT. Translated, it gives CATSRGRGGSTDTQYF.

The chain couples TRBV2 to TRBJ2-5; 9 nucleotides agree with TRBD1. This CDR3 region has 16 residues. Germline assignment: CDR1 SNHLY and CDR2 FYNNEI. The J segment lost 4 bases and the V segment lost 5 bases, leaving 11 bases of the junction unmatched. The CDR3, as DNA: TGTGCCAGCAGTACCCTCCCGGGACAGGGAGGAGAGACCCAGTACTTC. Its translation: CASSTLPGQGGETQYF.

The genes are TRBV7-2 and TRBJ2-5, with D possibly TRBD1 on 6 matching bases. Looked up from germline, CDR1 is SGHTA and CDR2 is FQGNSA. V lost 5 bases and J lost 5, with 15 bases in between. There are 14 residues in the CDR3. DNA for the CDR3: TGTGCCAGCAGCATAACAGGGCTCGGGGAGACCCAGTACTTC. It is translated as CASSITGLGETQYF.

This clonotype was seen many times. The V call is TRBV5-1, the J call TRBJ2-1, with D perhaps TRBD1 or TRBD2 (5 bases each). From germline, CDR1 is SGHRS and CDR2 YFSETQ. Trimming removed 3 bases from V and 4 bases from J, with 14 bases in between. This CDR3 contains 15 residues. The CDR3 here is CASSSRDRVYNEQFF. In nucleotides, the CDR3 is TGCGCCAGCAGCTCGAGGGACCGGGTTTACAATGAGCAGTTCTTC.

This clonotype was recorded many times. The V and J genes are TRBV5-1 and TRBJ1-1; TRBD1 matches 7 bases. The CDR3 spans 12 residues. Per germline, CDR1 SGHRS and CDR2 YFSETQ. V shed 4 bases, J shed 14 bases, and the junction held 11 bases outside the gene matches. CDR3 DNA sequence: TGCGCCAGCAGCGGAAGGACAGGAGAAAACTTCTTT. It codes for CASSGRTGENFF. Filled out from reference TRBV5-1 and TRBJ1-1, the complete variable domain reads KAGVTQTPRYLIKTRGQQVTLSCSPISGHRSVSWYQQTPGQGLQFLFEYFSETQRNKGNFPGRFSGRQFSNSRSEMNVSTLELGDSALYLCASSGRTGENFFGQGTRLTVV.

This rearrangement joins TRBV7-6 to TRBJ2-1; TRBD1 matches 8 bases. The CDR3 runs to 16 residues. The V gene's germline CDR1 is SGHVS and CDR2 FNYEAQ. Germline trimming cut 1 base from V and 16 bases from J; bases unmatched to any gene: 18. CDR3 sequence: CASSLVVPTETGVLFF. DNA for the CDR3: TGTGCCAGCAGCTTAGTAGTTCCTACTGAGACAGGGGTTCTATTCTTC.

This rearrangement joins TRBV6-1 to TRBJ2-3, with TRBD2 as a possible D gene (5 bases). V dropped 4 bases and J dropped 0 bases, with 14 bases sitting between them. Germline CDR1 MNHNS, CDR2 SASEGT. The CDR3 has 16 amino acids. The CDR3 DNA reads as TGTGCCAGCAGTGCGACCGGGGTTTTTAGCACAGATACGCAGTATTTT. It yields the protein CASSATGVFSTDTQYF.

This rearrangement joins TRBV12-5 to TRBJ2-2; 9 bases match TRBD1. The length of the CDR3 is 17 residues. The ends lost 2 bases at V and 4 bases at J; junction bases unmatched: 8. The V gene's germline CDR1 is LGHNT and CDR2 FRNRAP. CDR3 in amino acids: CASGLSIGTGTTGELFF. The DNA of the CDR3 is TGTGCTAGTGGTTTGTCAATCGGGACAGGGACCACCGGGGAGCTGTTTTTT. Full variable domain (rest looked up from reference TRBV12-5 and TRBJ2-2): DARVTQTPRHKVTEMGQEVTMRCQPILGHNTVFWYRQTMMQGLELLAYFRNRAPLDDSGMPKDRFSAEMPDATLATLKIQPSEPRDSAVYFCASGLSIGTGTTGELFFGEGSRLTVL.

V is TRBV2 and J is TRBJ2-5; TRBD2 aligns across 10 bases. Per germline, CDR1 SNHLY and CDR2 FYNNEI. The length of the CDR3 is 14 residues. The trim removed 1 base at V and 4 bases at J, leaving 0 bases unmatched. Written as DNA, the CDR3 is TGTGCCAGCAGTGAAGGACTAGCGGGAGAGACCCAGTACTTC. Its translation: CASSEGLAGETQYF.

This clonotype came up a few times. The chain's CDR3 is CAWSGAGGNQPQHF. CDR3 coding DNA: TGTGCCTGGAGTGGGGCTGGCGGCAATCAGCCCCAGCATTTT. V and J are TRBV30 and TRBJ1-5; D ambiguous. V was cut by 1 base and J by 2 bases, with 9 bases left in between. Germline CDR1 reads GTSNPN; CDR2 reads SVGIG (reference sequence). The CDR3 is made up of 14 amino acids.

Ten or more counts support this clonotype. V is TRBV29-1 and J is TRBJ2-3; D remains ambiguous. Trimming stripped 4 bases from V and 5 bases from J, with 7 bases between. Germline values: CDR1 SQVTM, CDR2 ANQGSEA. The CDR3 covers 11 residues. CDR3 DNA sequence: TGCAGCGTTGGCTTGCTAGATACGCAGTATTTT. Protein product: CSVGLLDTQYF.

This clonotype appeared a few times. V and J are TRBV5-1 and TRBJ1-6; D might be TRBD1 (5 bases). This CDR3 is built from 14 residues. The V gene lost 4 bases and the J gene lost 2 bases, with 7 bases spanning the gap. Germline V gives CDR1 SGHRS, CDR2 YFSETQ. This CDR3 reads CASSGGTYNSPLHF. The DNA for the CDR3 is TGCGCCAGCAGCGGGGGTACCTATAATTCACCCCTCCACTTT.

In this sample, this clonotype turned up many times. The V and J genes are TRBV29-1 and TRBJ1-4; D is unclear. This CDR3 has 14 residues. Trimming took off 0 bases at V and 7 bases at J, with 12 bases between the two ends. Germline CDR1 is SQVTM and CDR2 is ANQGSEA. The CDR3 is CSVEDAIASEKLFF. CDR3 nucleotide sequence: TGCAGCGTTGAAGATGCGATAGCGAGTGAAAAACTGTTTTTT.

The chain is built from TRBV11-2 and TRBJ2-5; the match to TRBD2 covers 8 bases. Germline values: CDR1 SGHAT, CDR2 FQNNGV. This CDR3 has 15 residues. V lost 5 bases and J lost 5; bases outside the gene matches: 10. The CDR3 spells CASSITGGRRETQYF. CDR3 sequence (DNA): TGTGCCAGCAGCATCACGGGAGGGAGACGGGAGACCCAGTACTTC.

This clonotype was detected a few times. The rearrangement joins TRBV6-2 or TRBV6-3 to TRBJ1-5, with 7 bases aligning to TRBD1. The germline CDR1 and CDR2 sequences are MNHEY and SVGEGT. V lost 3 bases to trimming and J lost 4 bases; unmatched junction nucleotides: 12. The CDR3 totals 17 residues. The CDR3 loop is CASSYEGRGLFNQPQHF. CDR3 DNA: TGTGCCAGCAGTTATGAGGGCAGGGGGTTGTTTAATCAGCCCCAGCATTTT.

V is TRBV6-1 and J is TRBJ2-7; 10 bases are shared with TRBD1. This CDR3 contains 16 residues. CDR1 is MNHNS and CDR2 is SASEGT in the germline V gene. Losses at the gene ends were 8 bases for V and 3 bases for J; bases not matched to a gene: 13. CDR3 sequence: CASARTRDRGLYEQYV. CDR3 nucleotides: TGTGCCAGCGCTCGGACCCGGGACAGGGGACTCTACGAGCAGTACGTC.

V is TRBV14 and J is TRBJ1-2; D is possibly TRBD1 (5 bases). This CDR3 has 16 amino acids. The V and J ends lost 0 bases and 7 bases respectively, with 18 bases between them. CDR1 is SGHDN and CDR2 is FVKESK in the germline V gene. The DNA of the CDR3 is TGTGCCAGCAGCCAAGACGTCGGGGCGGTATGGAGTGGCTACACCTTC. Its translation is CASSQDVGAVWSGYTF. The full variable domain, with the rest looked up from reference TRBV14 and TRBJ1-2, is EAGVTQFPSHSVIEKGQTVTLRCDPISGHDNLYWYRRVMGKEIKFLLHFVKESKQDESGMPNNRFLAERTGGTYSTLKVQPAELEDSGVYFCASSQDVGAVWSGYTFGSGTRLTVV.

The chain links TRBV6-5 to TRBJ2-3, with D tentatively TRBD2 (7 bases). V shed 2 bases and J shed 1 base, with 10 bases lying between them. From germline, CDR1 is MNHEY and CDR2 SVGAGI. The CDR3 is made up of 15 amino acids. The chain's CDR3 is CASSYREGGTDTQYF. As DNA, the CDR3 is TGTGCCAGCAGTTACAGGGAGGGGGGCACAGATACGCAGTATTTT.

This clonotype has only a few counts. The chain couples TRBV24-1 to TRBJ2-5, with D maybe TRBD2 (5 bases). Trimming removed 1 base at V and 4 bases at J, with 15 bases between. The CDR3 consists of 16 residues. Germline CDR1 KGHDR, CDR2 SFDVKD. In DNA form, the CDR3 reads TGTGCCACCAGTGATTTAGAGGGCCAGAGGGCAGAGACCCAGTACTTC. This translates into CATSDLEGQRAETQYF.

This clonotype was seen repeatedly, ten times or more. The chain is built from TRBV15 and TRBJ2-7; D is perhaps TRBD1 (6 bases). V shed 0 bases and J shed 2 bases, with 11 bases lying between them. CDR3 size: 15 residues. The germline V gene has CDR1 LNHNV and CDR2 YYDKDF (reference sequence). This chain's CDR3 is CATSRDQGPTYEQYF. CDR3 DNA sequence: TGTGCCACCAGCAGAGATCAGGGGCCCACCTACGAGCAGTACTTC.

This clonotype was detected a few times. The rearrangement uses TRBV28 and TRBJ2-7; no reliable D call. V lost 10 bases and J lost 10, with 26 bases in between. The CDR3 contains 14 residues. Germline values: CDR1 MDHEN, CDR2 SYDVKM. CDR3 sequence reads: CAISQEPADGVQYV. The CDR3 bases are TGTGCCATTTCGCAAGAACCGGCTGATGGGGTCCAGTACGTC.

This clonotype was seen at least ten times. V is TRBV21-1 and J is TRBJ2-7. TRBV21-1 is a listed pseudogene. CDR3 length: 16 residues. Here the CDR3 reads CASSKGVSSYVYEQYF. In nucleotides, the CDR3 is TGTGCCAGCAGCAAAGGTGTCAGTTCCTACGTCTACGAGCAGTACTTC.

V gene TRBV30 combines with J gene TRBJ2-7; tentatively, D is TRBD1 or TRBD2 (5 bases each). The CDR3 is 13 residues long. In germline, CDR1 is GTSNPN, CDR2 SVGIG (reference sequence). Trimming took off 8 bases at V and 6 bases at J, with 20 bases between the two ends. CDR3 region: CARSGTVPSEQYF. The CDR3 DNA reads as TGTGCCCGCTCCGGGACGGTACCGTCCGAGCAGTACTTC.

CDR3 sequence: CASSPLGQGETQYF. CDR3 bases: TGTGCCAGCAGCCCTCTAGGACAGGGGGAGACCCAGTACTTC. This chain joins TRBV7-7 and TRBJ2-5, with 9 positions matching TRBD1. Trimming removed 5 bases from V and 5 bases from J; junction bases left unmatched: 6. This CDR3 contains 14 residues. Germline lookup yields CDR1 SSHAT and CDR2 FNYEAQ (reference sequence). The variable domain in full, with the rest retrieved from reference TRBV7-7 and TRBJ2-5, is GAGVSQSPRYKVTKRGQDVTLRCDPISSHATLYWYQQALGQGPEFLTYFNYEAQPDKSGLPSDRFSAERPEGSISTLTIQRTEQRDSAMYRCASSPLGQGETQYFGPGTRLLVL.

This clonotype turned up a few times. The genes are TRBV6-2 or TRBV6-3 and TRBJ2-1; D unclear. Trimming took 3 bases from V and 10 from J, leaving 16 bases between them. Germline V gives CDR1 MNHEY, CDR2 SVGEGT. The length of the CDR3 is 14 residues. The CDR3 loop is CASSYGSALGEQFF. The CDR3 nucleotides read TGTGCCAGCAGTTATGGGTCCGCCCTCGGGGAGCAGTTCTTC.

As DNA, the CDR3 is TGCAGTGCTAGAAGGGCTAGCGGGGCCACAGATACGCAGTATTTT. It codes for CSARRASGATDTQYF. The rearrangement joins TRBV20-1 to TRBJ2-3; 9 nucleotides match TRBD2. Unmatched junction bases numbered 5, after V lost 2 bases and J lost 2 bases. The germline V gene has CDR1 DFQATT and CDR2 SNEGSKA (reference sequence). This CDR3 has 15 amino acids.

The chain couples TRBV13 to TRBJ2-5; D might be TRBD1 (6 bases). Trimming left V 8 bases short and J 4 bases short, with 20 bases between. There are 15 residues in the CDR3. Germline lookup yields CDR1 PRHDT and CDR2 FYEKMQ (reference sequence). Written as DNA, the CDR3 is TGTGCCAGCGGGACAACTGATAGAGGTAGAGAGACCCAGTACTTC. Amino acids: CASGTTDRGRETQYF.